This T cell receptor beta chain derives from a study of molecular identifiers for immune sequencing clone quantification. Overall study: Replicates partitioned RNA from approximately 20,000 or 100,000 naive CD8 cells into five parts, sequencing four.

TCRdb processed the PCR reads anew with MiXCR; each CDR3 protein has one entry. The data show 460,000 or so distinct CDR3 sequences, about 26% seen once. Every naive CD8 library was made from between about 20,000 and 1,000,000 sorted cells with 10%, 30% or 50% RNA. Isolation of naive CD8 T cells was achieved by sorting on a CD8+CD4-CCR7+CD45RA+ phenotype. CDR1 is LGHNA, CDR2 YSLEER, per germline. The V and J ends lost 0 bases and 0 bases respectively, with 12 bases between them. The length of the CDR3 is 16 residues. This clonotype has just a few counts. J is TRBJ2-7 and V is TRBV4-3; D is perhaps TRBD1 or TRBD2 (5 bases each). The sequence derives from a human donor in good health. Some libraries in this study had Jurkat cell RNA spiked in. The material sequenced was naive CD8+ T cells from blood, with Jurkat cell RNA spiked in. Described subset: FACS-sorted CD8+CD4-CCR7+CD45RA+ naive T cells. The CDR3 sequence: CASSQDSGPASYEQYF. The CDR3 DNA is TGCGCCAGCAGCCAAGATTCGGGACCAGCCTCCTACGAGCAGTACTTC.